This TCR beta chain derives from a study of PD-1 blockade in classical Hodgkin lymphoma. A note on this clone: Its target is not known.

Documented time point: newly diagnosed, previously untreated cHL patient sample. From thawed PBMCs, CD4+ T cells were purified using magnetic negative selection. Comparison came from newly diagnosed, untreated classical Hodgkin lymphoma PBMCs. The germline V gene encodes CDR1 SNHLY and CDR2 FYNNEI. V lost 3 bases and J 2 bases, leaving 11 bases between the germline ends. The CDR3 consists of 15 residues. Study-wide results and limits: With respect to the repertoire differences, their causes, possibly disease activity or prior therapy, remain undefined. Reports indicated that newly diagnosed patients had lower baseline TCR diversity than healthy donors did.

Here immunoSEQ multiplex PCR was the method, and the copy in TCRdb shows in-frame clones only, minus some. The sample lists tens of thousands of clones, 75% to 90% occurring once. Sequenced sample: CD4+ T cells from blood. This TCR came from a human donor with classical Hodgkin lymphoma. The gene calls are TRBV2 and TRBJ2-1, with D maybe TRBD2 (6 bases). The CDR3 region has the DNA TGTGCCAGCAGTGATTCCGGGGGAGCCTACAATGAGCAGTTCTTC. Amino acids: CASSDSGGAYNEQFF.